The clone carrying this T cell receptor beta chain was recorded a few times. The V segment lost 0 bases and the J segment 7 bases; nucleotides outside the gene matches: 3. The CDR3 covers 14 residues. Germline values: CDR1 LGHNA, CDR2 YSLEER. Original processing methods: Quantification of nucleated cells was approximated via reference gene primer amplification. Only in-frame clones appear in the TCRdb table, and some are missing; sequencing was by immunoSEQ multiplex PCR. V, J and clone size are those of that table, while D and trimming were read from the DNA. The table has 350,000 to 400,000 clones, 86% seen once. This sample was taken from a study of blood T cell repertoires in COVID-19. Study overall: The study drew acute and convalescent COVID-19 samples from the United States, Italy and Spain. Sources were T cells, B-cell-depleted T cells, or PBMCs; the material itself was cDNA or gDNA.

Seattle participants joined during active infection and were tracked over time. The V call is TRBV4-3, the J call TRBJ1-5; 7 bases fit TRBD1. Sequenced: peripheral blood. The clonotype was recovered from a woman aged 60-70 years with COVID-19, enrolled during active disease. The DNA for the CDR3 is TGCGCCAGCAGCCAAGAGGTAGGGGGCCAGCCCCAGCATTTT. Translation: CASSQEVGGQPQHF.